These 31 T cell receptor beta chains originate from one sample sequenced in a study of technical replicates of blood from four donors. Assay: immunoSEQ multiplex PCR; the TCRdb copy retains only in-frame clones and omits some. The sample consists of approximately 81,000 clones, 95% of them appearing once. Sequenced sample: T cells isolated from PBMCs. Source of these receptors: a human donor in good health.

The gene calls are TRBV6-6 and TRBJ1-2; D not certain. The ends were cut back, 0 bases at V and 5 bases at J, with 13 bases in the middle. This CDR3 comprises 15 residues. Per the germline V gene, CDR1 is MNHNY and CDR2 is SVGAGI (reference sequence). The DNA of the CDR3 is TGTGCCAGCAGTTACTCGAATCAGGTCAAATATGGCTACACCTTC. It yields the protein CASSYSNQVKYGYTF.

The chain employs TRBV30 and TRBJ2-2; D is perhaps TRBD1 (5 bases). The CDR3 is 14 residues long. Germline-derived CDR1 and CDR2 are GTSNPN and SVGIG (reference sequence). The ends were cut back, 4 bases at V and 3 bases at J, with 12 bases in the middle. CDR3 bases: TGTGCCTGGAATTTAGTAGGGGACACCGGGGAGCTGTTTTTT. It translates to CAWNLVGDTGELFF.

J is TRBJ1-1 and V is TRBV30, with no clear D. This CDR3 comprises 15 residues. Germline V lookup: CDR1 GTSNPN, CDR2 SVGIG (reference sequence). V lost 0 bases and J 2 bases, leaving 13 bases between the germline ends. The CDR3 bases are TGTGCCTGGAGTGTAGGCTCCGGCGGTAACACTGAAGCTTTCTTT. Its protein product is CAWSVGSGGNTEAFF.

The rearrangement joins TRBV5-6 to TRBJ1-2; D call uncertain. The V end lost 3 bases, the J end lost 4 bases, and 13 bases lay between the germline ends. CDR3 length: 14 amino acids. The germline CDR1 and CDR2 sequences are SGHDT and YYEEEE. The CDR3: CASSSSAAFYGYTF. The CDR3 DNA is TGTGCCAGCAGCTCCTCCGCGGCCTTCTATGGCTACACCTTC.

The chain has TRBV13 and TRBJ2-2; TRBD2 agrees at 12 bases. Looked up from germline, CDR1 is PRHDT and CDR2 is FYEKMQ (reference sequence). CDR3 length: 16 amino acids. Trimming cost V 7 bases and J 6 bases; bases outside gene matches: 9. The CDR3 here is CASTQAPSGRAGELFF. CDR3 nucleotide sequence: TGTGCCAGCACCCAGGCCCCTAGCGGGAGGGCCGGGGAGCTGTTTTTT.

The V call is TRBV18, the J call TRBJ2-5; 8 positions agree with TRBD2. Germline V gene sequence: CDR1 KGHSH, CDR2 LQKENI. The CDR3 totals 14 residues. J lost 3 bases, V lost 3 bases, and 3 bases had no gene match. This CDR3 reads CASSPRAGEETQYF. CDR3 DNA sequence: TGTGCCAGCTCACCCAGAGCGGGAGAAGAGACCCAGTACTTC.

The genes are TRBV4-3 and TRBJ2-6; D possibly corresponds to TRBD1 (5 bases). The CDR3 is 17 residues long. The germline V gene has CDR1 LGHNA and CDR2 YSLEER. V was clipped by 1 base and J by 3 bases, with 13 bases between them. For the CDR3, the DNA is TGCGCCAGCAGCCAAGCTTCAGGGTTTGTTGGGGCCAACGTCCTGACTTTC. Its protein product is CASSQASGFVGANVLTF.

In this sample, this clone turned up once. The chain combines TRBV6-4 with TRBJ1-2; 7 nucleotides line up with TRBD1. Germline CDR1 is MRHNA and CDR2 is SNTAGT. V gave up 6 bases and J gave up 4 bases; unmatched junction bases: 8. CDR3 length: 14 residues. The CDR3 spells CASSPPGQFYGYTF. DNA of the CDR3: TGTGCCAGCAGCCCGCCGGGACAGTTCTATGGCTACACCTTC.

V and J are TRBV7-9 and TRBJ1-1; D is uncertain. The germline V gene encodes CDR1 SEHNR and CDR2 FQNEAQ (reference sequence). The CDR3 has 15 amino acids. V was trimmed by 1 base and J by 4 bases, leaving 13 bases between them. The CDR3 nucleotides read TGTGCCAGCAGCTTAGACGTTGTGAGTAGCACTGAAGCTTTCTTT. Translation: CASSLDVVSSTEAFF.

This clone turned up a few times. The J gene is TRBJ2-1, the V gene TRBV11-2; D is ambiguous. Deletions cut 5 bases from V and 3 bases from J, with 14 bases between. Germline CDR1 is SGHAT and CDR2 is FQNNGV. CDR3 size: 15 residues. CDR3 in amino acids: CASSRQGGNYNEQFF. CDR3 coding DNA: TGTGCCAGCAGCCGGCAAGGCGGAAACTACAATGAGCAGTTCTTC.

The chain links TRBV12-2 to TRBJ1-4; TRBD1 is the table's D call, not checked against the DNA. TRBV12-2 represents a pseudogene. This CDR3 is 16 amino acids long. CDR3 sequence reads: CASRLDSGTVNEKLFF. The CDR3 DNA reads as TGTGCAAGTCGCTTAGACTCCGGGACAGTGAATGAAAAACTGTTTTTT.

Regarding this clone: At one of its ends the junction is not consistent with the germline gene, which may arise from a read error. The V call is TRBV19, the J call TRBJ1-3; weak D call: TRBD1 (6 bases). Germline CDR1 LNHDA, CDR2 SQIVND (reference sequence). This CDR3 contains 16 residues. The CDR3 region is CASTIGTFSGGNTIYF. CDR3 DNA sequence: TGTGCCAGTACTATAGGGACATTTTCAGGTGGAAACACCATATATTTT. The whole variable domain, remainder taken from reference TRBV19 and TRBJ1-3, is DGGITQSPKYLFRKEGQNVTLSCEQNLNHDAMYWYRQDPGQGLRLIYYSQIVNDFQKGDIAEGYSVSREKKESFPLTVTSAQKNPTAFYLCASTIGTFSGGNTIYFGEGSWLTVV.

The rearrangement uses TRBV7-6 and TRBJ2-1; 10 nucleotides line up with TRBD1. The CDR3 loop spans 15 amino acids. CDR1 and CDR2 (germline): SGHVS, FNYEAQ. V gave up 1 base and J gave up 7 bases; unmatched junction bases: 4. CDR3: CASSLGQGAKNEQFF. CDR3 DNA sequence: TGTGCCAGCAGCTTAGGACAGGGGGCGAAAAATGAGCAGTTCTTC.

J is TRBJ2-7 and V is TRBV5-1; 9 bases agree with TRBD2. The germline gives CDR1 SGHRS, CDR2 YFSETQ. The CDR3 extends over 15 amino acids. V gave up 5 bases and J gave up 0 bases; unmatched junction bases: 6. The CDR3, as DNA: TGCGCCAGCAGTCCAGTTAGCGGGAGCTCCTACGAGCAGTACTTC. The encoded protein is CASSPVSGSSYEQYF.

V and J are TRBV5-1 and TRBJ1-4; D uncertain. CDR3 length: 15 residues. CDR1 and CDR2 from the germline V gene are SGHRS and YFSETQ. Trimming took off 5 bases at V and 5 bases at J, with 16 bases between the two ends. In nucleotides, the CDR3 is TGCGCCAGCAGGTGGGCTAATGAACCCAATGAAAAACTGTTTTTT. This sequence encodes CASRWANEPNEKLFF. Full variable domain (outside the CDR3, taken from reference TRBV5-1 and TRBJ1-4): KAGVTQTPRYLIKTRGQQVTLSCSPISGHRSVSWYQQTPGQGLQFLFEYFSETQRNKGNFPGRFSGRQFSNSRSEMNVSTLELGDSALYLCASRWANEPNEKLFFGSGTQLSVL.

The CDR3 is CASSFMALNTGELFF. Here the CDR3 DNA reads TGTGCCAGCAGCTTTATGGCCCTCAATACCGGGGAGCTGTTTTTT. The V call is TRBV7-3, the J call TRBJ2-2; D gene uncertain. The V end lost 3 bases, the J end lost 5 bases, and 13 bases lay between the germline ends. The CDR3 sequence is 15 residues long. CDR1 is SGHTA and CDR2 is FQGTGA in the germline V gene. The full variable domain, rest sourced from reference TRBV7-3 and TRBJ2-2, is GAGVSQTPSNKVTEKGKYVELRCDPISGHTALYWYRQSLGQGPEFLIYFQGTGAADDSGLPNDRFFAVRPEGSVSTLKIQRTERGDSAVYLCASSFMALNTGELFFGEGSRLTVL.

The chain is built from TRBV5-1 and TRBJ2-3, with 8 bases that match TRBD1. Germline V gene data show CDR1 as SGHRS and CDR2 as YFSETQ. The CDR3 runs 14 residues. V was pared by 2 bases and J by 4 bases, with 3 bases of the junction left unmatched. The CDR3 protein is CASSFGQGADTQYF. DNA for the CDR3: TGCGCCAGCAGCTTCGGACAGGGTGCAGATACGCAGTATTTT.

This clone appeared a few times. The chain recombines TRBV5-5 with TRBJ1-1; no firm D call. The CDR3 consists of 15 residues. Trimming shortened V by 0 bases and J by 1 base, and 10 bases separated the two germline ends. The V gene's germline CDR1 is SGHKS and CDR2 YYEKEE (reference sequence). CDR3 sequence (DNA): TGTGCCAGCAGCTTGGTTTGGGCAGGGAACACTGAAGCTTTCTTT. It yields the protein CASSLVWAGNTEAFF.

This chain links TRBV29-1 with TRBJ2-5; D unresolved. CDR1 SQVTM and CDR2 ANQGSEA come from the germline V gene. V was clipped by 4 bases and J by 2 bases, with 14 bases between them. CDR3 length equals 14 residues. The CDR3 region has the DNA TGCAGCGTTGGCTGGCCCAGTACACAAGAGACCCAGTACTTC. Residues: CSVGWPSTQETQYF.

The chain combines TRBV6-5 with TRBJ2-5; 10 bases agree with TRBD1. This CDR3 is 14 amino acids long. V was pared by 10 bases and J by 7 bases, with 12 bases of the junction left unmatched. CDR1 and CDR2 (germline): MNHEY, SVGAGI. The CDR3 sequence: CATRLGTGEGTQYF. CDR3 DNA sequence: TGTGCCACCCGGCTGGGGACAGGGGAAGGGACCCAGTACTTC.

The V gene is TRBV10-3, the J gene TRBJ1-5; D is ambiguous. Germline-derived CDR1 and CDR2 are ENHRY and SYGVKD. The V end was cut by 10 bases, the J end by 2 bases, with 18 bases between. The CDR3 extends over 15 amino acids. The CDR3 nucleotides are TGTGCCACCCGCTCGGGGAGTGAGGGCAATCAGCCCCAGCATTTT. Its translation: CATRSGSEGNQPQHF.

The rearrangement joins TRBV7-9 to TRBJ2-7, with TRBD2 as a possible D gene (6 bases). The germline V gene has CDR1 SEHNR and CDR2 FQNEAQ (reference sequence). CDR3 length equals 15 residues. With 4 bases removed from V and 3 bases from J, the gap between germline ends came to 16 bases. Written as DNA, the CDR3 is TGTGCCAGCAGCTATAAACCGGGACTGTACTACGAGCAGTACTTC. It encodes CASSYKPGLYYEQYF.

The J gene is TRBJ2-5, the V gene TRBV10-3; TRBD2 agrees at 11 bases. This CDR3 has 16 residues. J lost 4 bases, V lost 3 bases, and 7 bases had no gene match. CDR1 is ENHRY, CDR2 SYGVKD, per germline. In DNA, the CDR3 is TGTGCCATCAGTGATAATAGCGGGAGGGCCGGAGAGACCCAGTACTTC. Its translation: CAISDNSGRAGETQYF.

The chain uses TRBV5-1 and TRBJ2-7; 8 bases match TRBD1. With 5 bases clipped from V and 3 bases from J, the junction kept 7 bases outside the gene matches. Germline CDR1 SGHRS, CDR2 YFSETQ. The CDR3 extends over 14 amino acids. CDR3 amino acids: CASSPGQGLYEQYF. CDR3 nucleotides: TGCGCCAGCAGTCCCGGACAGGGACTCTACGAGCAGTACTTC.

The genes are TRBV2 and TRBJ2-5, with 7 bases lining up with TRBD1. CDR1 and CDR2 from the germline V gene are SNHLY and FYNNEI. Germline trimming cut 8 bases from V and 4 bases from J; bases unmatched to any gene: 10. This CDR3 is built from 14 residues. In DNA, the CDR3 is TGTGCCAGCGGGGAAGGGGACAGACGAGAGACCCAGTACTTC. Translation: CASGEGDRRETQYF.

The DNA of the CDR3 is TGTGCCAGCAGCGAGGGGGTGTTCCACGAGCAGTACTTC. This gives the protein CASSEGVFHEQYF. The chain uses TRBV11-3 and TRBJ2-7; tentative D call: TRBD1 (6 bases). V was trimmed by 5 bases and J by 5 bases, leaving 13 bases between them. Germline V gene lookup returns CDR1 SGHNT and CDR2 YENEEA. This CDR3 comprises 13 residues.

The chain carries TRBV29-1 and TRBJ1-1; D ambiguous. There are 12 residues in the CDR3. CDR1 SQVTM and CDR2 ANQGSEA come from the germline V gene. The ends were cut back, 3 bases at V and 1 base at J, with 6 bases in the middle. CDR3 DNA sequence: TGCAGCGTTGACAGTCCGAACACTGAAGCTTTCTTT. Amino acid sequence: CSVDSPNTEAFF. The whole variable domain, remainder taken from reference TRBV29-1 and TRBJ1-1, is SAVISQKPSRDICQRGTSLTIQCQVDSQVTMMFWYRQQPGQSLTLIATANQGSEATYESGFVIDKFPISRPNLTFSTLTVSNMSPEDSSIYLCSVDSPNTEAFFGQGTRLTVV.

The chain carries TRBV6-5 and TRBJ2-5; 8 bases align to TRBD1. The trim removed 8 bases at V and 5 bases at J, leaving 10 bases unmatched. The CDR3 extends over 14 amino acids. From germline, CDR1 is MNHEY and CDR2 SVGAGI. The CDR3 is CASGPRGRGETQYF. The CDR3, as DNA: TGTGCCAGCGGACCCAGGGGGCGCGGGGAGACCCAGTACTTC.

The rearrangement links TRBV5-1 to TRBJ2-5; unclear D gene. V was clipped by 4 bases and J by 1 base, with 5 bases between them. Germline V gene sequence: CDR1 SGHRS, CDR2 YFSETQ. The CDR3 length is 12 residues. The CDR3 sequence is CASSTVQETQYF. In DNA form, the CDR3 reads TGCGCCAGCAGCACGGTCCAAGAGACCCAGTACTTC.

This clone appeared a few times. The CDR3 coding sequence is TGTGCCAGCCGCCTGGGGACTAGCAGCTTCAGCACAGATACGCAGTATTTT. Translated: CASRLGTSSFSTDTQYF. The gene calls are TRBV2 and TRBJ2-3, with 9 bases lining up with TRBD2. The junction had 12 bases not matched to a gene; V was cut back by 8 bases and J by 0 bases. Germline values: CDR1 SNHLY, CDR2 FYNNEI. There are 17 residues in the CDR3. Full variable domain (remainder filled in from reference TRBV2 and TRBJ2-3): EPEVTQTPSHQVTQMGQEVILRCVPISNHLYFYWYRQILGQKVEFLVSFYNNEISEKSEIFDDQFSVERPDGSNFTLKIRSTKLEDSAMYFCASRLGTSSFSTDTQYFGPGTRLTVL.

In this sample, this clone turned up once. The J gene is TRBJ2-3, the V gene TRBV2; 13 nucleotides align to TRBD2. CDR3 length: 14 amino acids. CDR1 is SNHLY, CDR2 FYNNEI, per germline. The J segment lost 14 bases and the V segment lost 1 base, leaving 6 bases of the junction unmatched. The CDR3 reads CASSEEGLAGVRYF. In DNA form, the CDR3 reads TGTGCCAGCAGTGAAGAAGGACTAGCGGGAGTGAGGTATTTT.